The clone carrying this T cell receptor beta chain was found a few times. Its antigen remains unknown. TCRB transcripts that were expressed got sequenced, as all of the isolated RNA had been reverse transcribed. This table comes from immunoSEQ multiplex PCR, and its TCRdb copy is limited to in-frame clones, with some not included. The sample has about 330,000 clones; approximately 10% are singletons. Per germline, CDR1 MNHEY and CDR2 SMNVEV (reference sequence). The CDR3 loop spans 16 amino acids. Trimming took 3 bases from V and 3 from J, leaving 15 bases between them. The sample originates from a study of beta chain features in type 1 diabetes. Study context: Patients looked much like healthy donors when it came to age, gender and cell yields.

Study conclusions and caveats: The VDJ junctions of type 1 diabetes patients carried fewer insertions and more deletions. Equally in patients and controls, shorter templates might have been favored by PCR.

Sorting that relied on CD45RO/CCR7/CD25/CD127/CD95/CD27 yielded CD4+ naive, central memory, regulatory and stem cell-like memory cells. The TCR comes from a woman aged 25 to 45 in good health. This chain joins TRBV27 and TRBJ2-1, with TRBD2 as a possible D gene (5 bases). The sequenced material came from naive CD4+ T cells from blood. The CDR3 sequence is CASSFPPRADYNEQFF. The CDR3 DNA is TGTGCCAGCAGTTTCCCCCCACGAGCGGACTACAATGAGCAGTTCTTC.